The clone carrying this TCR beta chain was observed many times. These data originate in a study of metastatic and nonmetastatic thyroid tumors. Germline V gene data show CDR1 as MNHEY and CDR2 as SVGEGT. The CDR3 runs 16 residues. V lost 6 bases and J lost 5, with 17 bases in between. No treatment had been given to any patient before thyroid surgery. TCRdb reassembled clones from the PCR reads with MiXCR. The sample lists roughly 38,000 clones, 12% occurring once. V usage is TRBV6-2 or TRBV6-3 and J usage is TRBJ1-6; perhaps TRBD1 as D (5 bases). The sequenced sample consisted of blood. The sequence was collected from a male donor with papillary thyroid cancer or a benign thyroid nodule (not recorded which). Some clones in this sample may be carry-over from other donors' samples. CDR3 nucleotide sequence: TGTGCCAGCAGAAAAACTGGGACCAGCGATAATTCACCCCTCCACTTT. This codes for CASRKTGTSDNSPLHF.